Sequencing of this T cell receptor beta chain was carried out in a study of T cell responses to AZD1222 COVID-19 vaccine. Study results and limitations: Just 5 to 7 AZD1222 recipients were seropositive at baseline. Within unmutated variant regions lay the reported targets of nearly half of spike-specific TCRs. Once two AZD1222 doses were given, Spike-specific TCR breadth and depth went up. Repertoires were sampled only after the peak T cell response.

A remark on this clone: Its target is not known.

The CDR3 contains 14 residues. The germline gives CDR1 SQVTM, CDR2 ANQGSEA. Trimming cost V 1 base and J 6 bases, with 14 bases left between them. Sequenced by immunoSEQ multiplex PCR; TCRdb stores in-frame clones only, minus some. This sample has some 200,000 clones, with almost 95% found just once. The chain is built from TRBV29-1 and TRBJ2-3; possibly TRBD1 or TRBD2 for D (5 bases each). The material sequenced was peripheral blood, taken on day 0 of AZD1222 vaccination. This receptor was obtained from an adult in good health. CDR3 sequence: CSVEARRESDTQYF. CDR3 sequence (DNA): TGCAGCGTTGAAGCCCGCAGGGAGTCCGATACGCAGTATTTT.